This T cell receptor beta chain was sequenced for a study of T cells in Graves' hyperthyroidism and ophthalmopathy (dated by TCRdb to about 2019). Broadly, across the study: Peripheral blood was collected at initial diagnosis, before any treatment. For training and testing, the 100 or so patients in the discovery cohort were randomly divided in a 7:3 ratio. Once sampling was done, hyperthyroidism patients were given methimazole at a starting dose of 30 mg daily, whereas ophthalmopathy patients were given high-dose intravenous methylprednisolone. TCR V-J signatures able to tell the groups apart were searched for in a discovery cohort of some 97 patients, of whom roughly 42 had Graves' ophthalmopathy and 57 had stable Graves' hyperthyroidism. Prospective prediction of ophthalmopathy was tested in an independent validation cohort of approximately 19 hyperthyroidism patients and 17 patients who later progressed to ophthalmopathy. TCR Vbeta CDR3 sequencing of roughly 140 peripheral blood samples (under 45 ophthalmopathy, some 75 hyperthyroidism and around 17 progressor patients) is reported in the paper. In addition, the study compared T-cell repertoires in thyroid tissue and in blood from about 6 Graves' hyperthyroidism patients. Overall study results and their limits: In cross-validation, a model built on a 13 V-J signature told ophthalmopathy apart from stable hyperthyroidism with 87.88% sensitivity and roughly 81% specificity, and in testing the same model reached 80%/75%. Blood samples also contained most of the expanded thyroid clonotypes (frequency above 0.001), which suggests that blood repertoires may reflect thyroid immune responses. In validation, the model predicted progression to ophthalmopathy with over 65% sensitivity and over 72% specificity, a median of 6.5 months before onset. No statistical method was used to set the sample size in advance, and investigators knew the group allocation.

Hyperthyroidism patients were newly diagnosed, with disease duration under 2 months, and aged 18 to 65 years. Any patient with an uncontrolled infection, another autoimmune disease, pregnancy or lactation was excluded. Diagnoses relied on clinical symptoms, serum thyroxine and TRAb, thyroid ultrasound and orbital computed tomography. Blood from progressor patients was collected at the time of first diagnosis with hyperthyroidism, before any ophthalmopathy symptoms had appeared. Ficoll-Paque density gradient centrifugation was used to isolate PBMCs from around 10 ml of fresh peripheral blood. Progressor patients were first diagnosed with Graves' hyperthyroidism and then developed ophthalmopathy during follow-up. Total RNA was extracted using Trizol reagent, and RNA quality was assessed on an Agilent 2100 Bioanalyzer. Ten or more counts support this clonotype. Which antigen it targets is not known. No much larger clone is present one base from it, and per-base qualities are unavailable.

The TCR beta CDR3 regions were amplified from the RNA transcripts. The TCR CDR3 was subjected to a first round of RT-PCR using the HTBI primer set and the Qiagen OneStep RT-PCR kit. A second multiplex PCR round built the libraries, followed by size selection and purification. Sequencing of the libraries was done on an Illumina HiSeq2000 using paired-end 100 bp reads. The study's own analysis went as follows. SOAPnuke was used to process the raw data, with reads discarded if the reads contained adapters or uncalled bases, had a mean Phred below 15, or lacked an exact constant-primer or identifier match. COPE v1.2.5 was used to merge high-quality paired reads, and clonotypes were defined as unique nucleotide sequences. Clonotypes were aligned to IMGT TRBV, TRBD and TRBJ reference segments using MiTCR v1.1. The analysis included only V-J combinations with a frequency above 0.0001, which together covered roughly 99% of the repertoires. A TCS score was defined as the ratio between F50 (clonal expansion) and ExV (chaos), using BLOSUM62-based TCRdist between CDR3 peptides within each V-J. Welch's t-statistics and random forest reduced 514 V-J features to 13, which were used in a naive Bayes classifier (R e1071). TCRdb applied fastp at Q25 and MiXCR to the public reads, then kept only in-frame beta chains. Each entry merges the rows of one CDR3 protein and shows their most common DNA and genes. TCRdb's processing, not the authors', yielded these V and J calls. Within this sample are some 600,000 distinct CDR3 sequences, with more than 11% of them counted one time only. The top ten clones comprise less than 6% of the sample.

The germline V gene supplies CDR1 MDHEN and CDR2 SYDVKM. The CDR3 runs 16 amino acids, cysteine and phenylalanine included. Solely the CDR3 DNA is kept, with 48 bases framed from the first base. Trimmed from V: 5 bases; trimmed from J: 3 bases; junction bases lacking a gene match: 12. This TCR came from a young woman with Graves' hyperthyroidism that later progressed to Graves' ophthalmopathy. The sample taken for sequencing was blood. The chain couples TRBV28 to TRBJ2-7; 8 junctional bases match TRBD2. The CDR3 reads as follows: CASSPPGLAGSYEQYF. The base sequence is TGTGCCAGCAGTCCCCCCGGACTAGCTGGGAGCTACGAGCAGTACTTC.